This note documents a single T cell receptor beta chain sequence. What antigen it recognizes has not been identified. Base quality data are lacking; no much larger clone is found one base away. The data originate from a study of T-cell memory formation after mild COVID-19 (dated by TCRdb to the early 2020s). As for the study more broadly: TCR sequence clusters from the two donors were largely donor specific. Two young, previously healthy adult volunteers, one female and one male, were included in the cohort. Longitudinal TCRalpha and TCRbeta repertoire sequencing tracked T-cell clones expanding and contracting after mild COVID-19 in two donors. Points the paper makes about the study in general: Whether the second-wave clones peaking on day 37 were SARS-CoV-2 specific was not confirmed. Contracting CD4+ clones appeared mostly in the CM and EM memory subsets, whereas CD8+ clones were enriched in EMRA. Some responding clones were detected in pre-infection memory, which suggested that pre-existing cross-reactive memory T cells had joined the SARS-CoV-2 response. Balanced CD4/CD8 phenotypes were observed for clones contracting from day 15 to 85, whereas a bias towards CD4+ was observed for a second wave of clones expanding from day 15 to 37. Only a couple of mild cases were covered by the study, and larger cohorts that include severe cases with pre-infection samples were considered necessary.

Ficoll-Paque density gradient centrifugation was used to isolate PBMCs. The data were produced on an Illumina NovaSeq 6000. TCRalpha and TCRbeta cDNA libraries were constructed by 5'RACE with constant-segment primers, with sample barcodes and unique molecular identifiers being introduced. Trizol reagent was used to extract RNA from every sample. Libraries were amplified in two PCR steps, with a second sample barcode and Illumina TruSeq adapters added in the second step. Libraries were sequenced on an Illumina NovaSeq with 2 x 150 bp paired-end reads. The source study handled its data this way. Demultiplexing of reads and collapsing into UMI-guided consensus sequences were performed with migec v1.2.7. Using mixcr v2.1.11, UMI consensuses were aligned to TRA and TRB V and J templates and then assembled into clonotypes. A clonotype was counted as expanded or contracted only when both edgeR and NoisET called the clonotype significant, with the noise models trained on biological replicates. For edgeR calls, a false discovery rate-adjusted p below 0.01 and a log2 fold-change threshold of 1 were applied. As an exploratory analysis of dynamics, max-normalized trajectories of the 1000 most abundant clonotypes were examined by PCA with hierarchical clustering. The CD4 or CD8 phenotype of responding clones was assigned using the separately sequenced CD4+ and CD8+ repertoires. TCRdb passed the public sequencing reads through fastp at Q25 and MiXCR, retaining productive beta sequences. Each entry is one CDR3 protein sequence, shown with its most common DNA and genes. The V and J calls here are based on TCRdb, not the publication. This sample has 550,000 to 650,000 distinct CDR3 sequences in its table, and roughly 17% of those were observed once. In total, the top ten clones hold roughly 7.8% of the sample.

The receptor comes from an adult woman who had mild COVID-19 (a few samples of this study predate the infection). The sample titles of this study are shuffled in the database, so cell type and time point are left out; the donor was told from shared clones. The sample consisted of PBMCs or a T cell subset sorted from them (not recorded which).

The CDR3 reads as follows: CANSDQTETQYF. The sequence in DNA is TGTGCGAACAGCGACCAGACGGAGACCCAGTACTTC. The V and J genes are TRBV7-9 and TRBJ2-5; the D gene remains uncertain. The CDR3 runs 12 residues from the cysteine to the phenylalanine. Only the CDR3 DNA is retained, 36 bases long and in frame from the first base. The germline V gene (reference sequence) sets CDR1 to SEHNR and CDR2 to FQNEAQ.